This passage covers 28 T cell receptor beta chains from one sample sequenced in a study of T-cell reconstitution after alpha-beta-depleted transplantation in children. Unique molecular identifiers were incorporated when the TCRbeta library was constructed. TCRdb processed the PCR reads anew with MiXCR; each CDR3 protein has one entry. Among some 280,000 distinct CDR3 sequences listed, approximately 9.8% were seen once. Sequences were derived from PBMCs from the stem cell graft donor, sampled from the stem cell graft. These receptors were obtained from a human donor who donated a stem cell graft to a child with SCID.

This clonotype was detected many times. V is TRBV12-5 and J is TRBJ1-4; D perhaps matches TRBD1 (5 bases). Germline V gives CDR1 LGHNT, CDR2 FRNRAP. V was pared by 0 bases and J by 7 bases, with 24 bases between. The CDR3 extends over 19 amino acids. The CDR3 protein is CASGLVGRTQAQIPEKLFF. DNA for the CDR3: TGTGCTAGTGGTTTGGTAGGAAGGACACAGGCTCAGATCCCTGAAAAACTGTTTTTT.

This clonotype was detected only a few times. This rearrangement joins TRBV5-6 to TRBJ2-7, with TRBD1 as a possible D gene (5 bases). Trimming cost V 0 bases and J 2 bases, with 15 bases left between them. CDR1 and CDR2 (germline): SGHDT, YYEEEE. This CDR3 is 16 amino acids long. The CDR3 reads CASSLGPVGPTYEQYF. CDR3 DNA: TGTGCCAGCAGCTTGGGGCCAGTGGGGCCGACCTACGAGCAGTACTTC.

This clonotype was detected many times. Here the CDR3 DNA reads TGTGCCAGCAGCTTTTTGGCGGGGGTAGCTTTCTTT. Translated: CASSFLAGVAFF. The chain recombines TRBV7-2 with TRBJ1-1; D is possibly TRBD1 (5 bases). V gave up 3 bases and J gave up 10 bases, with 12 bases separating them. Germline CDR1 reads SGHTA; CDR2 reads FQGNSA. The CDR3 totals 12 residues.

The genes are TRBV20-1 and TRBJ2-5, with D maybe TRBD1 (5 bases). With 5 bases removed from V and 3 bases from J, the gap between germline ends came to 13 bases. Germline-derived CDR1 and CDR2 are DFQATT and SNEGSKA (reference sequence). The CDR3 extends over 13 amino acids. The CDR3 coding sequence is TGCAGTGCTCTAACTCCGACAGAAGAGACCCAGTACTTC. Protein product: CSALTPTEETQYF.

The CDR3 region is CASLNQGFGETQYF. The CDR3 DNA is TGTGCCAGCCTAAATCAGGGTTTTGGCGAGACCCAGTACTTC. The chain links TRBV12-3 or TRBV12-4 to TRBJ2-5; TRBD1 might be the D (5 bases). Trimming removed 8 bases from V and 5 bases from J, with 18 bases in between. CDR3 size: 14 residues.

The V and J genes are TRBV15 and TRBJ2-7, with TRBD2 identical over 11 bases. This CDR3 is built from 15 residues. Germline assignment: CDR1 LNHNV and CDR2 YYDKDF (reference sequence). V lost 0 bases and J lost 5; bases outside the gene matches: 3. CDR3 nucleotide sequence: TGTGCCACCAGCAGAGACGGACTAGCGGGTAACGAGCAGTACTTC. It translates to CATSRDGLAGNEQYF.

The J gene is TRBJ1-5, the V gene TRBV2; TRBD1 is a possible D gene (6 bases). CDR3 length equals 15 residues. V was cut by 10 bases and J by 5 bases, with 21 bases left in between. The germline V gene encodes CDR1 SNHLY and CDR2 FYNNEI. The CDR3 nucleotides are TGTGCCACCTCATCATCGACAGGCTGGGATCAGCCCCAGCATTTT. Its protein is CATSSSTGWDQPQHF.

This clonotype occurred a few times. J is TRBJ2-3 and V is TRBV12-3 or TRBV12-4, with D tentatively TRBD1 (5 bases). The CDR3 has 12 residues. V dropped 6 bases and J dropped 8 bases, with 12 bases sitting between them. CDR3 residues: CASSSGSATQYF. The CDR3 DNA follows: TGTGCCAGCAGCTCAGGGTCCGCTACGCAGTATTTT.

This clonotype has just a few counts. The chain uses TRBV20-1 and TRBJ2-1; 12 nucleotides match TRBD2. Losses at the gene ends were 4 bases for V and 4 bases for J; bases not matched to a gene: 17. CDR3 length: 19 amino acids. Germline V lookup: CDR1 DFQATT, CDR2 SNEGSKA (reference sequence). CDR3 in amino acids: CSATDNLAGGPSGYNEQFF. The CDR3 nucleotides read TGCAGTGCTACCGATAATCTAGCGGGGGGGCCTTCGGGTTACAATGAGCAGTTCTTC.

In its sample, this clonotype was seen a few times. In DNA, the CDR3 is TGTGCCACCCAGCACAGGGGGACCCATTTGGACACCGGGGAGCTGTTTTTT. It is translated as CATQHRGTHLDTGELFF. This chain uses TRBV25-1 with TRBJ2-2, with 8 bases fitting TRBD1. CDR3 length: 17 amino acids. V lost 10 bases to trimming and J lost 3 bases; unmatched junction nucleotides: 16. Germline lookup yields CDR1 MGHDK and CDR2 SYGVNS. Looking up the rest from reference TRBV25-1 and TRBJ2-2 gives the full variable domain: EADIYQTPRYLVIGTGKKITLECSQTMGHDKMYWYQQDPGMELHLIHYSYGVNSTEKGDLSSESTVSRIRTEHFPLTLESARPSHTSQYLCATQHRGTHLDTGELFFGEGSRLTVL.

This clonotype was found a few times. The genes are TRBV3-1 and TRBJ1-1; D might be TRBD1 (5 bases). Per germline, CDR1 LGHDT and CDR2 YNNKEL (reference sequence). This CDR3 has 12 residues. V was trimmed by 1 base and J by 6 bases, leaving 6 bases between them. This chain's CDR3 is CASSQVGAEAFF. Here the CDR3 DNA reads TGTGCCAGCAGCCAAGTAGGGGCTGAAGCTTTCTTT.

Many counts were recorded for this clonotype. V is TRBV3-1 and J is TRBJ1-3; D gene uncertain. The CDR3 loop spans 15 amino acids. CDR1 is LGHDT and CDR2 is YNNKEL in the germline V gene (reference sequence). V lost 4 bases and J 4 bases, leaving 14 bases between the germline ends. The CDR3 sequence is CASSLLTGYGNTIYF. The CDR3 DNA is TGTGCCAGCAGCCTTCTGACTGGGTACGGAAACACCATATATTTT.

In this sample, this clonotype turned up many times. Here the CDR3 DNA reads TGCGCCAGCAGCCACCGACTAGTATCCAATGAGCAGTTCTTC. Amino acids: CASSHRLVSNEQFF. The rearrangement joins TRBV5-1 to TRBJ2-1; possible D gene TRBD2, 6 bases. V was pared by 4 bases and J by 6 bases, with 14 bases between. From germline, CDR1 is SGHRS and CDR2 YFSETQ. CDR3 length: 14 amino acids. Filled out from reference TRBV5-1 and TRBJ2-1, the complete variable domain reads KAGVTQTPRYLIKTRGQQVTLSCSPISGHRSVSWYQQTPGQGLQFLFEYFSETQRNKGNFPGRFSGRQFSNSRSEMNVSTLELGDSALYLCASSHRLVSNEQFFGPGTRLTVL.

This clonotype was observed many times. The rearrangement joins TRBV5-1 to TRBJ2-1; 9 bases line up with TRBD2. The V gene's germline CDR1 is SGHRS and CDR2 YFSETQ. Germline trimming cut 0 bases from V and 7 bases from J; bases unmatched to any gene: 5. This CDR3 has 15 residues. The CDR3: CASSLASGNVNEQFF. The DNA of the CDR3 is TGCGCCAGCAGCTTGGCTAGCGGGAATGTGAATGAGCAGTTCTTC. Looking up the rest from reference TRBV5-1 and TRBJ2-1 gives the full variable domain: KAGVTQTPRYLIKTRGQQVTLSCSPISGHRSVSWYQQTPGQGLQFLFEYFSETQRNKGNFPGRFSGRQFSNSRSEMNVSTLELGDSALYLCASSLASGNVNEQFFGPGTRLTVL.

There are a few counts of this clonotype. The chain has TRBV20-1 and TRBJ2-7; D not resolved. V lost 2 bases, J lost 5 bases, and 7 bases lay in between. CDR3 length: 11 residues. Germline CDR1 DFQATT, CDR2 SNEGSKA (reference sequence). In DNA, the CDR3 is TGCAGTGCTAGATCAGTAAACGAGCAGTACTTC. Its translation: CSARSVNEQYF.

This chain connects TRBV5-1 to TRBJ1-6; D may be TRBD1 (6 bases). From germline, CDR1 is SGHRS and CDR2 YFSETQ. V lost 0 bases to trimming and J lost 10 bases, with 11 bases between them. The CDR3 runs 14 residues. CDR3 sequence (DNA): TGCGCCAGCAGCTTGGACAGGGATGGCTCACCCCTCCACTTT. Encoded protein: CASSLDRDGSPLHF. Based on the CDR3 plus reference TRBV5-1 and TRBJ1-6, the full variable domain is KAGVTQTPRYLIKTRGQQVTLSCSPISGHRSVSWYQQTPGQGLQFLFEYFSETQRNKGNFPGRFSGRQFSNSRSEMNVSTLELGDSALYLCASSLDRDGSPLHFGNGTRLTVT.

This clonotype was counted ten times or more. The chain employs TRBV5-1 and TRBJ2-1; TRBD2 aligns across 7 bases. Trimming removed 4 bases from V and 1 base from J; junction bases left unmatched: 8. Germline loops: CDR1 SGHRS, CDR2 YFSETQ. The CDR3 runs 16 residues. The CDR3 bases are TGCGCCAGCAGCGGGAGGGTCCTAGCTTCCTACAATGAGCAGTTCTTC. Encoded protein: CASSGRVLASYNEQFF.

The chain employs TRBV7-6 and TRBJ2-7; the D is unclear. Trimming removed 2 bases from V and 1 base from J, with 9 bases in between. CDR1 SGHVS and CDR2 FNYEAQ come from the germline V gene. CDR3 size: 14 residues. CDR3 nucleotides: TGTGCCAGCAGCTTATCGGCAGCTTCCTACGAGCAGTACTTC. This sequence encodes CASSLSAASYEQYF.

This clonotype has a handful of counts. This rearrangement joins TRBV7-9 to TRBJ2-5; no definite D call. CDR3 length: 11 amino acids. Between the trimmed V and J ends, which lost 7 bases and 4 bases, there was a span of 7 bases. The germline V gene has CDR1 SEHNR and CDR2 FQNEAQ (reference sequence). The CDR3 DNA is TGTGCCAGCAACTTTGGAGAGACCCAGTACTTC. Residues: CASNFGETQYF.

This clonotype was observed a handful of times. V is TRBV20-1 and J is TRBJ1-2, with D perhaps matching TRBD1 (5 bases). Looked up from germline, CDR1 is DFQATT and CDR2 is SNEGSKA (reference sequence). Trimming cost V 7 bases and J 5 bases, with 17 bases left between them. The CDR3 totals 13 residues. The CDR3 here is CSGTSTDTYGYTF. Written as DNA, the CDR3 is TGCAGTGGGACCTCGACAGATACTTATGGCTACACCTTC.

This clonotype has more than one count but fewer than ten. V gene TRBV5-5 combines with J gene TRBJ1-6; no reliable D call. Germline values: CDR1 SGHKS, CDR2 YYEKEE (reference sequence). V shed 2 bases and J shed 6 bases, with 12 bases lying between them. The CDR3 is 15 residues long. CDR3 sequence reads: CASSLIQAINSPLHF. DNA of the CDR3: TGTGCCAGCAGCTTAATTCAGGCCATTAATTCACCCCTCCACTTT.

Many counts were recorded for this clonotype. The rearrangement joins TRBV6-5 to TRBJ2-1; possibly TRBD2 for D (6 bases). The V gene's germline CDR1 is MNHEY and CDR2 SVGAGI. The V and J ends lost 6 bases and 3 bases respectively, with 21 bases between them. This CDR3 has 17 amino acids. The CDR3 loop reads CASRYSPLGGLYNEQFF. CDR3 nucleotide sequence: TGTGCCAGCAGATATTCCCCTTTGGGGGGTCTCTACAATGAGCAGTTCTTC.

The V gene is TRBV6-1, the J gene TRBJ1-1; the D gene is possibly TRBD1 (6 bases). V was clipped by 6 bases and J by 1 base, with 15 bases between them. Germline values: CDR1 MNHNS, CDR2 SASEGT. The CDR3 has 15 amino acids. In DNA form, the CDR3 reads TGTGCCAGCAGGAGTCCGGGACATTGGAACACTGAAGCTTTCTTT. Protein: CASRSPGHWNTEAFF.

There are a few counts of this clonotype. The chain is built from TRBV20-1 and TRBJ2-7; 8 bases are shared with TRBD1. CDR1 DFQATT and CDR2 SNEGSKA come from the germline V gene (reference sequence). This CDR3 region has 12 residues. J lost 7 bases, V lost 5 bases, and 7 bases had no gene match. The CDR3 loop is CSAWQGANEQYF. The CDR3 DNA reads TGCAGTGCTTGGCAGGGGGCGAATGAGCAGTACTTC.

The chain is built from TRBV12-3 or TRBV12-4 and TRBJ1-1, with D possibly matching TRBD1 (5 bases). The CDR3 loop spans 12 amino acids. V was pared by 8 bases and J by 7 bases, with 14 bases between. The CDR3 sequence is CASHLGAGEAFF. In DNA, the CDR3 is TGTGCCAGCCACCTTGGGGCGGGTGAAGCTTTCTTT.

This chain joins TRBV11-3 and TRBJ2-5; no firm D call. CDR3 size: 13 residues. Trimming stripped 0 bases from V and 5 bases from J, with 7 bases between. Germline V gene sequence: CDR1 SGHNT, CDR2 YENEEA. The CDR3 reads CASSLDGVETQYF. The DNA for the CDR3 is TGTGCCAGCAGCTTAGATGGGGTGGAGACCCAGTACTTC.

The V gene is TRBV2, the J gene TRBJ2-1; 7 bases match TRBD1. CDR1 and CDR2 from the germline V gene are SNHLY and FYNNEI. The CDR3 consists of 16 residues. V dropped 1 base and J dropped 1; count of bases not matched to a gene: 4. The DNA of the CDR3 is TGTGCCAGCAGTGAAGGGCAGGGGGTTTCCTACAATGAGCAGTTCTTC. Its translation is CASSEGQGVSYNEQFF.

This clonotype has more than one count but fewer than ten. The rearrangement joins TRBV27 to TRBJ2-2; 9 bases are shared with TRBD1. CDR3 size: 16 residues. V was clipped by 3 bases and J by 5 bases; unmatched bases: 7. Germline CDR1 reads MNHEY; CDR2 reads SMNVEV (reference sequence). The CDR3 bases are TGTGCCAGCAGTTTTTTAGGGACAGGGTTAACCGGGGAGCTGTTTTTT. Amino acid sequence: CASSFLGTGLTGELFF.